Included here is one T cell receptor beta chain sequence, with context. It has no known antigen specificity. One base away there is no much larger clone; base qualities are not given. The data derive from a study of shared clonotypes between healthy human individuals (TCRdb year 2020). Notes on the research overall: The cohort comprised a couple of women and a few men aged 18 to 49 years. For each donor, three plates each were used for CD4 naive and CD4 memory, two plates were used for CD8 naive, and one plate was used for CD8 memory. To increase sequencing depth and limit assay-specific biases, TCR repertoire library preparation and sequencing were carried out by different laboratories using diverse techniques. Leukapheresis yielded between about 0.85 and 10 billion PBMCs per donor. To estimate repertoire size and how much clonotypes are shared between individuals, the study performed deep sequencing of blood TCR repertoires from 4 to 6 healthy adults. What the research found in general, with its limitations: Around 5.4% of naive CD4, around 3.5% of naive CD8, approximately 2% of memory CD4, and about 0.4% of memory CD8 clonotypes were shared across several donors. Pairwise subsampling indicated that sequencing depth was expected to affect the degree of clonotype sharing among donors. Compared with non-shared clonotypes, clonotypes shared by all four sorted-subset donors had higher generation probabilities. Incomplete sequencing was indicated by rarefaction of sorted-subset datasets, despite the large sequencing depth. Because the study included only a small number of donors, the genetic and exposure-history diversity represented was limited. Naive subsets generally had larger estimated clonotype richness than memory subsets did. Sampling was restricted to blood, and TCR repertoires in tissues likely differ from the TCR repertoires found in blood.

V lost 0 bases and J lost 8 bases; the stretch between them is 19 bases long. In the germline V gene (reference sequence), CDR1 corresponds to MNHNY and CDR2 to SVGAGI. The CDR3 contains 16 residues, cysteine and phenylalanine counted. Just CDR3 DNA is preserved here, 48 bases in frame from base 1. Using the deep immunoSEQ assay, multiplex PCR amplified TCR CDR3 regions from genomic DNA. For each cell subset, the extracted genomic DNA was distributed evenly across all wells of several immunoSEQ 96-well plates, and each plate served as one replicate. Each replicate PCR for sorted subsets received about 0.2 ug genomic DNA, equal to roughly 30,000 T cell genomes. Purified libraries were quantified with a Qubit 3.0 fluorometer, sized on a Bioanalyzer 2100, and re-quantified with the KAPA Library Quantification kit. Every immunoSEQ 96-well plate was sequenced on a separate single-read 150-cycle Illumina NextSeq 550 flow cell. Per the authors' processing: Because the immunoSEQ output held only junctional sequences and lacked quality scores, the filtering could not match the filtering applied to full-length reads. Sequences were annotated with PyIR, a Python wrapper for IgBLAST v1.9, and V/J genes and CDR3 were assigned using IMGT germline references. Reads were removed for weak V/J assignments (E-value above 1e-6), missing CDR3, stop codons, out-of-frame junctions, or ambiguous translated residues. A V3J clonotype was defined by an identical inferred V gene, J gene, and CDR3 amino acid sequence. Percentage overlap between repertoires was computed as shared unique clonotypes divided by the size of the smaller repertoire. Repertoire richness was assessed with RTK rarefaction, the Chao1 estimator, and Recon v2.1 estimates of unobserved clonotypes. Generation probabilities were computed with OLGA for all TCRbeta clonotypes obtained by the gDNA method from a handful of donors. TCRdb mirrors the immuneACCESS table, restricted to in-frame sequences. Some clones are absent from its copies; in checked studies, under half trace to an unresolved V gene, and the reason for the others is unknown. The DNA was the basis for D and trimming; V, J and clone size are from that table. Recorded for this sample are approximately 530,000 clones; roughly 95% of them occurred a single time. Under 0.06% of the sample belongs to the ten largest clones.

The donors were healthy, HIV-negative adults who had no recently reported acute infections or vaccinations. All donors were Caucasian adults living in Nashville, Tennessee, USA. CD4+ T cells were enriched by magnetic negative selection, after which naive cells were positively selected on CD45RA and the negative fraction was taken as the memory subset. Blood was collected by leukapheresis, and PBMCs were isolated by Ficoll-Histopaque density gradient centrifugation and then cryopreserved in liquid nitrogen vapor phase. Analytical flow cytometry was used to check the purity and quantity of each magnetically sorted T cell population. Each sorted fraction had its genomic DNA isolated and then quantified by UV absorbance on a Nanodrop 2000c.

Rearrangement joined TRBV6-6 to TRBJ1-2; a weak D assignment points to TRBD1 (5 bases agree). Sequenced material: naive CD4+ T cells sorted from blood. This specimen's cell subset or site label, interpreted: CD45RA+ positively selected. This clonotype was sampled from a woman aged 25 to 39 in good health. The nucleotides are TGTGCCAGCAGTTACTCCGGAATATTGGAGGCAGGGGGCTACACCTTC. It encodes CASSYSGILEAGGYTF.